This TCR beta chain was found in a study of Ad26.COV2.S vaccination and SARS-CoV-2 variants. Study at large: Donor was assigned to the Ad26.COV2.S arm of trial COV1001. Recipients of Ad26.COV2.S got it intramuscularly, once or twice 56 days apart.

Specified treatment: approximately 18 received Ad26.COV2.S at low or high dose, single or two shots; several received placebo; per-sample allocation not given. Each sample was drawn 63 days after the first injection (of vaccine or placebo). The administered vaccine (an Ad26 vector) expressed Wuhan-strain SARS-CoV-2 spike. Concerning this clone itself: What it binds is not known.

TCRdb keeps only in-frame clones here, not all; method: immunoSEQ multiplex PCR. The table has 510,000 or so clones, 87% seen once. Overall study results and limits: Similar non-spike TCR breadth was seen in vaccine and placebo recipients.

Trimming stripped 5 bases from V and 7 bases from J, with 8 bases between. Looked up from germline, CDR1 is SQVTM and CDR2 is ANQGSEA. The CDR3 sequence is 10 residues long. This rearrangement joins TRBV29-1 to TRBJ1-2, with D uncertain. Here the sequenced sample was peripheral blood, taken in a trial of Ad26.COV2.S vaccine versus placebo. This TCR was sampled from a person between 18 and 59 years old who received the Ad26.COV2.S COVID-19 vaccine or a placebo. In DNA form, the CDR3 reads TGCAGCGTTAGTGAGATTGGCTACACCTTC. It is translated as CSVSEIGYTF.